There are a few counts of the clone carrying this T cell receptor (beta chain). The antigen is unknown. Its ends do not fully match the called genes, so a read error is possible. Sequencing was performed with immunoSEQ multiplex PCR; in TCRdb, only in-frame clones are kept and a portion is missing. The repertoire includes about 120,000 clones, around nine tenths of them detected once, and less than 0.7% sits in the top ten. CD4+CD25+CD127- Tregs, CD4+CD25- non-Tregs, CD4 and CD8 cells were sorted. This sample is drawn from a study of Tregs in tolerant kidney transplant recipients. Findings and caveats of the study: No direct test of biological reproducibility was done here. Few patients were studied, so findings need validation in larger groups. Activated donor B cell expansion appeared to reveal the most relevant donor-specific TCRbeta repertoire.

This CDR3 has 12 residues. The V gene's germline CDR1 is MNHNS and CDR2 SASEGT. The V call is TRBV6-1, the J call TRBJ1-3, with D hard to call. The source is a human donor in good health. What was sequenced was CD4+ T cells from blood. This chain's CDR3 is CATSKWGNTIYF. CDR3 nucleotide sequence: TGTGCCACCAGTAAATGGGGAAACACCATATATTTT.